This T cell receptor beta chain comes out of a study of blood T cell repertoires in COVID-19. As for the study in general: Donors in the United States, Italy and Spain gave samples during acute or convalescent COVID-19.

V lost 2 bases to trimming and J lost 11 bases, with 13 bases between them. This CDR3 comprises 13 residues. The germline CDR1 and CDR2 sequences are MNHEY and SVGAGI. Sequencing was performed with immunoSEQ multiplex PCR; in TCRdb, only in-frame clones are kept and a portion is missing. This sample has some 330,000 clones, with roughly 90% found just once. J is TRBJ1-5 and V is TRBV6-5; no reliable D call. Input material: peripheral blood. The clonotype was recovered from a woman aged 45-65 years with active or convalescent COVID-19. DNA for the CDR3: TGTGCCAGCAGTTACGGTCGGGCGGGAGCCCAGCATTTT. Residues: CASSYGRAGAQHF.